These T cell receptor beta chains were read from a single sample in a study of beta chain features in type 1 diabetes. Sequencing was performed with immunoSEQ multiplex PCR; in TCRdb, only in-frame clones are kept and a portion is missing. This table holds over 90,000 clones, under 30% found once. The sample taken for sequencing was central memory CD4+ T cells from blood. The receptors here all came from a young woman with type 1 diabetes. The CDR3 runs from the conserved cysteine through the conserved F or W. D genes are given only for firm matches. Where a row states a size, it is once, few, many or the class of an expanded clone; other rows omit it.

J: TRBJ2-1; V: TRBV28; D: TRBD2; size: -; CDR3: CASSLRASGAYNEQFF; DNA: TGTGCCAGCAGTTTAAGGGCTAGCGGGGCCTACAATGAGCAGTTCTTC
J: TRBJ2-2; V: TRBV2; D: TRBD2; size: -; CDR3: CASSLLAGRTGELFF; DNA: TGTGCCAGCAGTCTTCTAGCGGGAAGGACCGGGGAGCTGTTTTTT
J: TRBJ1-1; V: TRBV7-2; D: -; size: -; CDR3: CASSLAGATNTEAFF; DNA: TGTGCCAGCAGCTTGGCAGGGGCCACGAACACTGAAGCTTTCTTT
J: TRBJ2-7; V: TRBV28; D: TRBD2; size: many; CDR3: CASKRAGRAYEQYF; DNA: TGTGCCAGCAAAAGGGCCGGGAGGGCCTACGAGCAGTACTTC
J: TRBJ1-3; V: TRBV14; D: -; size: few; CDR3: CASSHRRQSSDSGNTIYF; DNA: TGTGCCAGCAGCCATAGACGACAGAGTTCCGACTCTGGAAACACCATATATTTT
J: TRBJ2-1; V: TRBV5-1; D: TRBD1; size: few; CDR3: CASSSPTGSDEQFF; DNA: TGCGCCAGCAGCTCCCCGACAGGGTCCGATGAGCAGTTCTTC
J: TRBJ1-2; V: TRBV29-1; D: -; size: -; CDR3: CSVEQAGEGYGYTF; DNA: TGCAGCGTTGAACAGGCAGGGGAGGGCTATGGCTACACCTTC
J: TRBJ1-2; V: TRBV5-1; D: TRBD1; size: few; CDR3: CASNQGQGSDGYTF; DNA: TGCGCCAGCAACCAGGGACAGGGGAGCGATGGCTACACCTTC
J: TRBJ2-5; V: TRBV9; D: -; size: -; CDR3: CASSVAPGTSQETQYF; DNA: TGTGCCAGCAGCGTGGCCCCCGGGACTTCCCAAGAGACCCAGTACTTC
J: TRBJ1-3; V: TRBV28; D: TRBD1; size: few; CDR3: CASRWPPGQGTSSGNTIYF; DNA: TGTGCCAGCAGGTGGCCACCGGGACAGGGGACCAGCTCTGGAAACACCATATATTTT
J: TRBJ2-1; V: TRBV2; D: TRBD2; size: -; CDR3: CASSRLAGAENNEQFF; DNA: TGTGCCAGCAGTCGGCTAGCGGGAGCTGAAAACAATGAGCAGTTCTTC
J: TRBJ1-3; V: TRBV7-9; D: -; size: once; CDR3: CASSLEDRSHYF; DNA: TGTGCCAGCAGCTTGGAAGACAGATCACACTATTTT
J: TRBJ2-1; V: TRBV11-2; D: -; size: -; CDR3: CASSSTGLSHNEQFF; DNA: TGTGCCAGCAGCTCCACGGGACTCTCCCACAATGAGCAGTTCTTC
J: TRBJ2-5; V: TRBV19; D: TRBD1; size: -; CDR3: CASSLPGQGWETQYF; DNA: TGTGCCAGTAGTCTTCCGGGACAGGGGTGGGAGACCCAGTACTTC
J: TRBJ1-1; V: TRBV7-9; D: -; size: -; CDR3: CASSLDAQAMEAFF; DNA: TGTGCCAGCAGCTTAGACGCCCAGGCCATGGAAGCTTTCTTT
J: TRBJ2-1; V: TRBV30; D: TRBD2; size: few; CDR3: CAWVGLAGVNEQFF; DNA: TGTGCCTGGGTGGGACTAGCGGGAGTCAATGAGCAGTTCTTC
J: TRBJ1-1; V: TRBV28; D: -; size: few; CDR3: CASSSQVNTEAFF; DNA: TGTGCCAGCAGTTCGCAGGTGAACACTGAAGCTTTCTTT
J: TRBJ2-3; V: TRBV10-1; D: -; size: few; CDR3: CASSESAGSDTQYF; DNA: TGCGCCAGCAGTGAGTCGGCAGGGTCAGATACGCAGTATTTT
J: TRBJ2-3; V: TRBV10-1; D: -; size: -; CDR3: CASSDRGADTQYF; DNA: TGCGCCAGCAGTGACAGGGGAGCAGATACGCAGTATTTT
J: TRBJ1-5; V: TRBV28; D: -; size: few; CDR3: CASSLLGPVSNQPQHF; DNA: TGTGCCAGCAGTTTATTGGGGCCAGTAAGCAATCAGCCCCAGCATTTT
J: TRBJ2-1; V: TRBV11-2; D: -; size: few; CDR3: CASSLETNEQFF; DNA: TGTGCCAGCAGCTTAGAAACTAATGAGCAGTTCTTC
J: TRBJ1-2; V: TRBV18; D: -; size: -; CDR3: CASSPGGALNYGYTF; DNA: TGTGCCAGCTCCCCCGGGGGGGCCCTAAACTATGGCTACACCTTC
J: TRBJ2-3; V: TRBV29-1; D: TRBD2; size: -; CDR3: CSVEGSGTGGSTDTQYF; DNA: TGCAGCGTTGAAGGTTCGGGGACGGGAGGCTCCACAGATACGCAGTATTTT
J: TRBJ1-2; V: TRBV19; D: -; size: -; CDR3: CASSTYVQENYGYTF; DNA: TGTGCCAGTAGTACCTACGTACAGGAGAACTATGGCTACACCTTC
J: TRBJ1-1; V: TRBV7-9; D: -; size: few; CDR3: CASSLIQGTEAFF; DNA: TGTGCCAGCAGTCTAATACAGGGCACTGAAGCTTTCTTT
J: TRBJ2-5; V: TRBV19; D: TRBD2; size: -; CDR3: CASSTTGLFRTQYF; DNA: TGTGCCAGTAGTACAACGGGACTATTCAGGACCCAGTACTTC
J: TRBJ2-1; V: TRBV4-3; D: TRBD2; size: -; CDR3: CASSLRTSGENEQFF; DNA: TGCGCCAGCAGCCTCCGGACTAGCGGGGAGAATGAGCAGTTCTTC
J: TRBJ2-1; V: TRBV29-1; D: TRBD2; size: -; CDR3: CSVESRPSGSWVYNEQFF; DNA: TGCAGCGTAGAGTCACGGCCTAGCGGGAGTTGGGTATACAATGAGCAGTTCTTC
J: TRBJ1-1; V: TRBV15; D: -; size: -; CDR3: CATSRDWEGGAFF; DNA: TGTGCCACCAGCAGAGACTGGGAAGGGGGAGCTTTCTTT
J: TRBJ2-5; V: TRBV19; D: TRBD1; size: -; CDR3: CASRTDRDPQETQYF; DNA: TGTGCCAGTAGAACGGACAGGGACCCCCAAGAGACCCAGTACTTC
J: TRBJ1-1; V: TRBV29-1; D: -; size: -; CDR3: CSALTVNTEAFF; DNA: TGCAGCGCCCTGACAGTGAACACTGAAGCTTTCTTT
J: TRBJ2-1; V: TRBV7-2; D: TRBD2; size: few; CDR3: CASSYWGTSGRNEQFF; DNA: TGTGCCAGCAGCTACTGGGGGACTAGCGGGAGGAATGAGCAGTTCTTC
J: TRBJ2-3; V: TRBV5-1; D: -; size: -; CDR3: CASSERASTDTQYF; DNA: TGCGCCAGCAGCGAGAGGGCTAGCACAGATACGCAGTATTTT
J: TRBJ1-2; V: TRBV7-9; D: -; size: few; CDR3: CASSPLSGGSNYGYTF; DNA: TGTGCCAGCAGCCCCCTATCCGGGGGATCAAACTATGGCTACACCTTC
J: TRBJ2-6; V: TRBV28; D: -; size: few; CDR3: CASSSHPEGTGANVLTF; DNA: TGTGCCAGCAGTTCACACCCCGAGGGCACTGGGGCCAACGTCCTGACTTTC
J: TRBJ1-6; V: TRBV2; D: -; size: -; CDR3: CASSEQGGNSPLHF; DNA: TGTGCCAGCAGTGAGCAGGGAGGCAATTCACCCCTCCACTTT
J: TRBJ2-3; V: TRBV5-1; D: TRBD2; size: few; CDR3: CASSLVRGAYTDTQYF; DNA: TGCGCCAGCAGCTTGGTGCGGGGGGCCTACACAGATACGCAGTATTTT
J: TRBJ1-5; V: TRBV21-1; D: -; size: -; CDR3: CASSKARDRGLTGKEPQHF; DNA: TGTGCCAGCAGCAAAGCGAGGGACAGGGGGCTAACGGGGAAGGAGCCCCAGCATTTT
J: TRBJ2-7; V: TRBV28; D: TRBD2; size: few; CDR3: CASSSTGGAAYEQYF; DNA: TGTGCCAGCAGTTCCACGGGGGGAGCCGCCTACGAGCAGTACTTC
J: TRBJ2-3; V: TRBV30; D: TRBD2; size: -; CDR3: CARGSGAPLADTQYF; DNA: TGTGCCCGGGGAAGCGGGGCACCGCTAGCAGATACGCAGTATTTT
J: TRBJ2-6; V: TRBV5-1; D: -; size: few; CDR3: CASSLPLSGANVLTF; DNA: TGCGCCAGCAGCTTGCCACTCTCTGGGGCCAACGTCCTGACTTTC
J: TRBJ2-3; V: TRBV7-2; D: TRBD2; size: -; CDR3: CASSLRTLAGADTQYF; DNA: TGTGCCAGCAGCCTGCGGACACTCGCGGGAGCAGATACGCAGTATTTT
J: TRBJ1-2; V: TRBV5-1; D: TRBD1; size: -; CDR3: CASSIRTGARGYTF; DNA: TGCGCCAGCAGCATCCGGACAGGGGCCCGTGGCTACACCTTC
J: TRBJ1-2; V: TRBV7-9; D: -; size: -; CDR3: CASSPRIRSNYGYTF; DNA: TGTGCCAGCAGCCCAAGGATTAGGAGTAACTATGGCTACACCTTC
J: TRBJ2-1; V: TRBV7-9; D: TRBD2; size: -; CDR3: CASSTSGTSYNEQFF; DNA: TGTGCCAGCAGCACCTCCGGGACTAGCTACAATGAGCAGTTCTTC
J: TRBJ1-2; V: TRBV7-9; D: -; size: -; CDR3: CASRLHSDSSGLAYGYTF; DNA: TGTGCCAGCAGATTGCACTCGGACAGCTCCGGATTAGCCTATGGCTACACCTTC
J: TRBJ1-1; V: TRBV2; D: TRBD1; size: few; CDR3: CASSGDRNTEAFF; DNA: TGTGCCAGCAGCGGGGACAGGAACACTGAAGCTTTCTTT
J: TRBJ1-5; V: TRBV30; D: -; size: -; CDR3: CAWSVASGQPQHF; DNA: TGTGCCTGGAGTGTGGCGTCGGGTCAGCCCCAGCATTTT
J: TRBJ1-5; V: TRBV7-2; D: -; size: -; CDR3: CASSLGGGNYQPQHF; DNA: TGTGCCAGCAGCTTAGGGGGAGGGAATTATCAGCCCCAGCATTTT
J: TRBJ1-5; V: TRBV19; D: TRBD1; size: -; CDR3: CASRVRTGSLRGNQPQHF; DNA: TGTGCCAGTAGAGTAAGGACAGGGTCCCTGAGAGGAAATCAGCCCCAGCATTTT
J: TRBJ2-3; V: TRBV2; D: TRBD2; size: -; CDR3: CASRPAGGPADTQYF; DNA: TGTGCCAGCAGGCCAGCGGGAGGGCCGGCAGATACGCAGTATTTT
J: TRBJ1-5; V: TRBV19; D: TRBD1; size: -; CDR3: CASSMVDRGKNQPQHF; DNA: TGTGCCAGTAGTATGGTGGACAGGGGAAAGAATCAGCCCCAGCATTTT
J: TRBJ2-1; V: TRBV4-3; D: TRBD2; size: -; CDR3: CASSQKPLSRLAGADNEQFF; DNA: TGCGCCAGCAGCCAAAAACCCCTCTCGCGTCTAGCGGGGGCTGACAATGAGCAGTTCTTC
J: TRBJ2-2; V: TRBV5-6; D: -; size: few; CDR3: CASSLIGGTGELFF; DNA: TGTGCCAGCAGCTTGATCGGCGGTACCGGGGAGCTGTTTTTT
J: TRBJ2-7; V: TRBV10-2; D: TRBD2; size: few; CDR3: CASSVETSGRLGQYF; DNA: TGCGCCAGCAGTGTAGAGACTAGCGGGAGGTTGGGGCAGTACTTC
J: TRBJ2-4; V: TRBV28; D: TRBD1; size: -; CDR3: CASRRRQGGSKNIQYF; DNA: TGTGCCAGCAGGCGCAGACAGGGTGGGTCCAAAAACATTCAGTACTTC